The entry that follows covers one TCR beta chain sequence. Only in-frame clones appear in the TCRdb table, and some are missing; sequencing was by immunoSEQ multiplex PCR. This sample has tens of thousands of clones, with about 90% found just once. This sample stems from a study of OX40 agonist ivuxolimab in advanced cancers. Background on the study: Eligibility rules accepted prior anti-PD-1, anti-PD-L1 or anti-CTLA-4 therapy, and around 44% had some.

V lost 0 bases, J lost 3 bases, and 9 bases lay in between. Per the germline V gene, CDR1 is LNHNV and CDR2 is YYDKDF (reference sequence). The CDR3 has 15 residues. On cycle 4 day 1 and cycle 7 day 1, as well as at baseline, blood was sampled. This TCR was sampled from an adult with an advanced solid tumor such as melanoma, head and neck, liver or kidney cancer. V is TRBV15 and J is TRBJ2-4; D ambiguous. The sequencing used CD4+ or CD8+ T cells sorted from blood, collected in a trial of the OX40 agonist ivuxolimab. The CDR3 protein is CATSRDLGFKNIQYF. The DNA for the CDR3 is TGTGCCACCAGCAGAGATCTAGGGTTCAAAAACATTCAGTACTTC. Based on the CDR3 plus reference TRBV15 and TRBJ2-4, the full variable domain is DAMVIQNPRYQVTQFGKPVTLSCSQTLNHNVMYWYQQKSSQAPKLLFHYYDKDFNNEADTPDNFQSRRPNTSFCFLDIRSPGLGDTAMYLCATSRDLGFKNIQYFGAGTRLSVL.